This T cell receptor beta chain derives from a study of T cell responses to AZD1222 COVID-19 vaccine. Study-wide points: Clonal diversity may have been underestimated, and the donors were mostly white British, with more females than males.

The repertoire was sequenced with immunoSEQ multiplex PCR; TCRdb's copy has only in-frame clones and lacks some. The table shows tens of thousands of clones, with 89% occurring only once. On this clone itself: Its antigen is undetermined.

The source of this sequence is an adult who received the AZD1222 COVID-19 vaccine. Material: peripheral blood, obtained 28 days after the second AZD1222 dose.

The CDR3 region is CASSLYGPNEKLFF. CDR3 DNA: TGTGCCAGCAGCTTATATGGACCTAATGAAAAACTGTTTTTT. This chain uses TRBV7-2 with TRBJ1-4; D gene unclear. V dropped 2 bases and J dropped 3 bases, with 7 bases sitting between them. Germline assignment: CDR1 SGHTA and CDR2 FQGNSA. This CDR3 spans 14 amino acids.